This passage covers 3 T cell receptor beta chains from one sample sequenced in a study of T cells in Graves' hyperthyroidism and ophthalmopathy. Authors of the study amplified TCR beta CDR3 regions from RNA transcripts. TCR CDR3 regions were first amplified by RT-PCR with HTBI primers. Each CDR3 protein gets one entry after TCRdb re-called the multiplex PCR reads with MiXCR. The sample records 600,000 or so distinct CDR3 sequences, about 14% being singletons. The sample consisted of blood. These receptors were collected from a woman aged 45-65 years with Graves' ophthalmopathy.

The genes are TRBV6-6 and TRBJ2-3; 12 positions agree with TRBD2. Germline V lookup: CDR1 MNHNY, CDR2 SVGAGI (reference sequence). The CDR3 spans 18 residues. Unmatched junction bases numbered 7, after V lost 2 bases and J lost 1 base. The CDR3 sequence is CASSYGSRLAGGTDTQYF. The CDR3 DNA is TGTGCCAGCAGTTACGGTTCCCGACTAGCGGGAGGCACAGATACGCAGTATTTT.

Details on this clonotype: The conserved closing phenylalanine or tryptophan is absent in this CDR3, likely reflecting a read error. The gene calls are TRBV25-1 and TRBJ1-4; D is undetermined. Germline CDR1 and CDR2: MGHDK and SYGVNS. CDR3 length: 15 amino acids. Trimming took 4 bases from V and 0 from J, leaving 9 bases between them. The CDR3 DNA reads as TGTGCCAGCAGTGTAACCCGGGCAACTAATGAAAAACTGTTTTCT. It encodes CASSVTRATNEKLFS.

Many counts were recorded for this clonotype. The chain is built from TRBV2 and TRBJ2-5; 7 bases are shared with TRBD1. Per germline, CDR1 SNHLY and CDR2 FYNNEI. The ends lost 5 bases at V and 6 bases at J; junction bases unmatched: 12. The CDR3 contains 15 residues. The CDR3 here is CASSRIDRVGQTQYF. In DNA form, the CDR3 reads TGTGCCAGCAGTAGAATTGACAGGGTAGGACAGACCCAGTACTTC.